A single T cell receptor (beta chain) is shown here with its context. Participant reports of clinical history set cohort assignment. During the 2 weeks before they entered the study, exposed participants had met someone with a PCR-confirmed or clinician-diagnosed COVID-19 case. Assay: immunoSEQ multiplex PCR; the TCRdb copy retains only in-frame clones and omits some. The table records about 350,000 clones, 88% of them present only once. The sample comes from a study of blood T cell repertoires in COVID-19. Study at large: COVID-19 samples, acute and convalescent, were from the United States, Italy and Spain. The analysed material was cDNA or gDNA that came from T cells, B-cell-depleted T cells, or PBMCs.

The specimen was PBMCs or T cells enriched from blood (not recorded which). The sequence was collected from a woman in her twenties or thirties who had been exposed to COVID-19.

The CDR3, as DNA: TGTGCCAGCAGCTTAGAGTCGACAGGGGGCGACCCACGCTATGGCTACACCTTC. It translates to CASSLESTGGDPRYGYTF. The rearrangement joins TRBV11-2 to TRBJ1-2; 10 positions match TRBD1. From germline, CDR1 is SGHAT and CDR2 FQNNGV. CDR3 length equals 18 residues. The ends lost 0 bases at V and 4 bases at J; junction bases unmatched: 11.